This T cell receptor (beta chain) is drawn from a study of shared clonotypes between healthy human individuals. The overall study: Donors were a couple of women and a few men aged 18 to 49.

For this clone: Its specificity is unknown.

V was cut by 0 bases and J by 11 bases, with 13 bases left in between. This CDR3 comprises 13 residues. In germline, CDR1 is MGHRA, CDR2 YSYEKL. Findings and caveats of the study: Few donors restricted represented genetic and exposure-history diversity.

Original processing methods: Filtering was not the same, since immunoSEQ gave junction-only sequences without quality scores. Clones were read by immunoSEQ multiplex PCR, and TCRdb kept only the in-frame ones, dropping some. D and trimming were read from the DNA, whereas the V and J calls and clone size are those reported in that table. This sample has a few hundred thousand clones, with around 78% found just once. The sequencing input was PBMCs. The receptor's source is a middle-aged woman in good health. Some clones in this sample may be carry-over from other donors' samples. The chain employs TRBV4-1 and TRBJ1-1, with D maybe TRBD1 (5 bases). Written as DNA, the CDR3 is TGCGCCAGCAGCCAAGATGAGGGGACGGGGGCTTTCTTT. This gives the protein CASSQDEGTGAFF.